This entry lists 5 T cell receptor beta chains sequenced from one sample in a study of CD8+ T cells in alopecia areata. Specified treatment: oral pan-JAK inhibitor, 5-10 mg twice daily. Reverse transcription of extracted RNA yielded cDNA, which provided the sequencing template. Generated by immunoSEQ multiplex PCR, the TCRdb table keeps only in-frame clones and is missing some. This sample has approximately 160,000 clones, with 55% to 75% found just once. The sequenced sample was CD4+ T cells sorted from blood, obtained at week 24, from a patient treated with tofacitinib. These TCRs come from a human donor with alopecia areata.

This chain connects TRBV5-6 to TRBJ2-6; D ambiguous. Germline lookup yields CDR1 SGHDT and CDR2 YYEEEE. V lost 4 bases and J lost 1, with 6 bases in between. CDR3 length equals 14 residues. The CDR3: CASSVVSGANVLTF. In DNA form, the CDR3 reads TGTGCCAGCAGCGTAGTATCTGGGGCCAACGTCCTGACTTTC.

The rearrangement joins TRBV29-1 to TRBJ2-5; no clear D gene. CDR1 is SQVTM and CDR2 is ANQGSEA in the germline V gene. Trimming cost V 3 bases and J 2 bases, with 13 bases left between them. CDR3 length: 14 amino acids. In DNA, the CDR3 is TGCAGCGTTGATTTCAGCCGCCTGCAAGAGACCCAGTACTTC. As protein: CSVDFSRLQETQYF.

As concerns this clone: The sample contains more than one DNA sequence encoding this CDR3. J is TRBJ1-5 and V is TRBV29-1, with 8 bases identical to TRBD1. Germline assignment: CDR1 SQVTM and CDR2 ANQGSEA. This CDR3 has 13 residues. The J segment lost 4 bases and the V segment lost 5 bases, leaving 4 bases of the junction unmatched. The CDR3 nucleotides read TGCAGCGTTTTACAGGGGGGGAATCAGCCCCAGCATTTT. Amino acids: CSVLQGGNQPQHF. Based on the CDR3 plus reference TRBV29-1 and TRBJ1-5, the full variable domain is SAVISQKPSRDICQRGTSLTIQCQVDSQVTMMFWYRQQPGQSLTLIATANQGSEATYESGFVIDKFPISRPNLTFSTLTVSNMSPEDSSIYLCSVLQGGNQPQHFGDGTRLSIL.

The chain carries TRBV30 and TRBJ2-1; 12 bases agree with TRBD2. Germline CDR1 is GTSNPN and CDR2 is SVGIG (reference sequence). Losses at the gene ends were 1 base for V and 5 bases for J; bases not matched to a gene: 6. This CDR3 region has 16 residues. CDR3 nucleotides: TGTGCCTGGAGTGACCCGCGGACTAGCGGGAACAATGAGCAGTTCTTC. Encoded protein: CAWSDPRTSGNNEQFF.

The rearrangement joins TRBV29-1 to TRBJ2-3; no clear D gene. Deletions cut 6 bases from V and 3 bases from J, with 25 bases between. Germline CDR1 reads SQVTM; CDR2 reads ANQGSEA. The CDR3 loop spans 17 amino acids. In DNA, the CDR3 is TGCAGCGTGAGGACCCCTCCTCGGCCCTCTTATACAGATACGCAGTATTTT. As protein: CSVRTPPRPSYTDTQYF.